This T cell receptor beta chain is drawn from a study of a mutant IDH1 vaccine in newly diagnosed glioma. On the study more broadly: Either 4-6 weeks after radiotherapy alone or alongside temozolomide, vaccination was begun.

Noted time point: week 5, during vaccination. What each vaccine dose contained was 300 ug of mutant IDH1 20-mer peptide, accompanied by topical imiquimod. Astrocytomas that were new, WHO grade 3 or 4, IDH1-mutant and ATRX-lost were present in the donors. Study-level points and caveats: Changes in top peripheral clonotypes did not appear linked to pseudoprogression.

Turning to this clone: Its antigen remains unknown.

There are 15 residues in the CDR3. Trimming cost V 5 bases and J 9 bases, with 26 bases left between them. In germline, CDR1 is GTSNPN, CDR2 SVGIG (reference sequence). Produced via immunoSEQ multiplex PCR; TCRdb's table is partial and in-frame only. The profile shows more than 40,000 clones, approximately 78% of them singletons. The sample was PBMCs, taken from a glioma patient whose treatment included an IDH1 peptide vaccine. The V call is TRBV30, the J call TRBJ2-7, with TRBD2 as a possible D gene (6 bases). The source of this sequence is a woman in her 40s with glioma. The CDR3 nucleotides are TGTGCCTGGGGCCCGGGACTTACGAATCTACGAGTGCAGTACTTC. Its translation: CAWGPGLTNLRVQYF.